This entry lists 28 T cell receptor beta chains sequenced from one sample in a study of cytomegalovirus exposure and HLA in healthy donors. The PCR ran on 60 Vbeta and 13 Jbeta primers. The repertoire was sequenced with immunoSEQ multiplex PCR; TCRdb's copy has only in-frame clones and lacks some. This sample has approximately 120,000 clones; 73% occur once, and the top ten carry approximately 4.3%. The sequenced sample consisted of PBMCs. The receptors stem from a man aged 60 to 75 in good health and CMV-seropositive.

The gene calls are TRBV27 and TRBJ1-6, with D unresolved. This CDR3 spans 13 amino acids. CDR1 is MNHEY, CDR2 SMNVEV, per germline (reference sequence). Trimming cost V 6 bases and J 3 bases, with 6 bases left between them. This chain's CDR3 is CASSWLYNSPLHF. The CDR3, as DNA: TGTGCCAGCAGCTGGCTCTATAATTCACCCCTCCACTTT.

This clone was recorded a few times. The rearrangement links TRBV2 to TRBJ2-1; D perhaps matches TRBD1 (6 bases). CDR3 length: 14 amino acids. Trimming cost V 7 bases and J 1 base, with 11 bases left between them. The germline CDR1 and CDR2 sequences are SNHLY and FYNNEI. In nucleotides, the CDR3 is TGTGCCAGCACTTTTGGGACATCCTACAATGAGCAGTTCTTC. This translates into CASTFGTSYNEQFF.

This clone was seen only a few times. The chain joins TRBV11-2 to TRBJ2-7, with TRBD1 matching 7 bases. The V gene end was trimmed by 2 bases and the J gene end by 6 bases; junction bases not matched to a gene: 7. Germline CDR1 reads SGHAT; CDR2 reads FQNNGV. The length of the CDR3 is 14 residues. In nucleotides, the CDR3 is TGTGCCAGCAGCTTACCGGGACAGCAAAGCGAGCAGTACTTC. It specifies CASSLPGQQSEQYF.

This clone occurred once. The chain carries TRBV6-5 and TRBJ1-2; no definite D call. V was pared by 2 bases and J by 4 bases, with 11 bases between. CDR1 and CDR2 (germline): MNHEY, SVGAGI. This CDR3 spans 14 amino acids. The CDR3 region is CASSYESPLYGYTF. The CDR3 region has the DNA TGTGCCAGCAGTTACGAGAGTCCCCTCTATGGCTACACCTTC.

The chain has TRBV9 and TRBJ2-7; 12 bases are shared with TRBD2. The CDR3 consists of 14 residues. Germline-derived CDR1 and CDR2 are SGDLS and YYNGEE. The V and J ends lost 3 bases and 9 bases, in that order; junction bases with no gene match: 7. The CDR3 DNA sequence: TGTGCCAGCAGCGAACTAGCGGGGGGTTTCGGGCAGTACTTC. Its protein product is CASSELAGGFGQYF. Together with reference TRBV9 and TRBJ2-7, the CDR3 gives the full variable domain: DSGVTQTPKHLITATGQRVTLRCSPRSGDLSVYWYQQSLDQGLQFLIQYYNGEERAKGNILERFSAQQFPDLHSELNLSSLELGDSALYFCASSELAGGFGQYFGPGTRLTVT.

The chain has TRBV30 and TRBJ2-3; TRBD2 aligns across 11 bases. CDR1 and CDR2 (germline): GTSNPN, SVGIG (reference sequence). The CDR3 loop spans 14 amino acids. V dropped 1 base and J dropped 3; count of bases not matched to a gene: 0. The CDR3 region is CAWSGLAGTDTQYF. CDR3 nucleotide sequence: TGTGCCTGGAGTGGACTAGCGGGGACAGATACGCAGTATTTT.

This sequence joins TRBV4-1 and TRBJ1-1, with D perhaps TRBD1 (5 bases). The CDR3 extends over 13 amino acids. With 4 bases removed from V and 4 bases from J, the gap between germline ends came to 10 bases. Germline V gene sequence: CDR1 MGHRA, CDR2 YSYEKL. This CDR3 is CASSLARGTEAFF. CDR3 nucleotides: TGCGCCAGCAGCCTGGCTAGGGGCACTGAAGCTTTCTTT.

This chain joins TRBV6-5 and TRBJ1-1, with TRBD1 as a possible D gene (6 bases). The V gene's germline CDR1 is MNHEY and CDR2 SVGAGI. The V end was cut by 4 bases, the J end by 2 bases, with 8 bases between. The CDR3 has 13 residues. The CDR3 DNA follows: TGTGCCAGCAGTTGGGACACCAACACTGAAGCTTTCTTT. Amino acid sequence: CASSWDTNTEAFF.

The chain carries TRBV5-1 and TRBJ1-2; the D is unclear. This CDR3 is 14 amino acids long. Germline CDR1 reads SGHRS; CDR2 reads YFSETQ. Trimming took off 0 bases at V and 3 bases at J, with 9 bases between the two ends. The CDR3 nucleotides read TGCGCCAGCAGCTTGGCGGCGCGGGACTATGGCTACACCTTC. Its protein product is CASSLAARDYGYTF.

The chain uses TRBV5-1 and TRBJ2-7; 9 bases align to TRBD1. CDR3 length: 16 amino acids. CDR1 and CDR2 from the germline V gene are SGHRS and YFSETQ. V lost 0 bases, J lost 4 bases, and 8 bases stayed unmatched. The CDR3: CASSLGGTGTPYEQYF. The CDR3 DNA reads as TGCGCCAGCAGCTTGGGAGGGACAGGGACACCATACGAGCAGTACTTC.

This clone has more than one count but fewer than ten. V gene TRBV18 combines with J gene TRBJ1-4; a weak D match, TRBD1 (5 bases). V lost 5 bases to trimming and J lost 0 bases, with 13 bases between them. The germline V gene encodes CDR1 KGHSH and CDR2 LQKENI. This CDR3 has 16 residues. CDR3 bases: TGTGCCAGCTCAATCACTCGGGGGGCAACTAATGAAAAACTGTTTTTT. Its translation is CASSITRGATNEKLFF.

This clone was counted between two and nine times. The chain is built from TRBV5-4 and TRBJ2-7; 8 bases line up with TRBD1. V shed 1 base, J shed 4 bases, and the junction held 4 bases outside the gene matches. This CDR3 region has 14 residues. Germline lookup yields CDR1 SGHNT and CDR2 YYREEE (reference sequence). CDR3 sequence (DNA): TGTGCCAGCAGCTTGTCAGGGGGCGGGTACGAGCAGTACTTC. Protein sequence: CASSLSGGGYEQYF.

This rearrangement joins TRBV2 to TRBJ1-1, with D perhaps matching TRBD1 (6 bases). V lost 5 bases to trimming and J lost 0 bases, with 13 bases between them. Germline V gene lookup returns CDR1 SNHLY and CDR2 FYNNEI. The CDR3 runs 15 residues. The CDR3 is CASSRTVNMNTEAFF. The DNA for the CDR3 is TGTGCCAGCAGTAGGACAGTCAACATGAACACTGAAGCTTTCTTT. The whole variable domain, remainder taken from reference TRBV2 and TRBJ1-1, is EPEVTQTPSHQVTQMGQEVILRCVPISNHLYFYWYRQILGQKVEFLVSFYNNEISEKSEIFDDQFSVERPDGSNFTLKIRSTKLEDSAMYFCASSRTVNMNTEAFFGQGTRLTVV.

This clone has a handful of counts. This chain joins TRBV28 and TRBJ1-5; 9 bases are shared with TRBD1. V gave up 6 bases and J gave up 5 bases; unmatched junction bases: 11. CDR3 length: 16 amino acids. CDR1 and CDR2 (germline): MDHEN, SYDVKM. The CDR3 loop reads CASRGQGGGFDQPQHF. The CDR3 DNA sequence: TGTGCCAGCAGGGGACAGGGTGGAGGATTTGATCAGCCCCAGCATTTT. The complete variable domain, with remaining parts taken from reference TRBV28 and TRBJ1-5, reads DVKVTQSSRYLVKRTGEKVFLECVQDMDHENMFWYRQDPGLGLRLIYFSYDVKMKEKGDIPEGYSVSREKKERFSLILESASTNQTSMYLCASRGQGGGFDQPQHFGDGTRLSIL.

The chain has TRBV28 and TRBJ1-4; D remains ambiguous. Germline V gives CDR1 MDHEN, CDR2 SYDVKM. V was trimmed by 2 bases and J by 1 base, leaving 5 bases between them. The CDR3 is 14 amino acids. The CDR3: CASSLTGTNEKLFF. The CDR3 bases are TGTGCCAGCAGTTTAACGGGAACTAATGAAAAACTGTTTTTT.

This clone has only a few counts. This chain connects TRBV5-1 to TRBJ2-5; unclear D gene. The V gene's germline CDR1 is SGHRS and CDR2 YFSETQ. The CDR3 has 14 amino acids. The V end was cut by 0 bases, the J end by 3 bases, with 9 bases between. CDR3 bases: TGCGCCAGCAGCTTGGATCGCACTGAAGAGACCCAGTACTTC. It translates to CASSLDRTEETQYF.

The rearrangement uses TRBV2 and TRBJ2-3; D is ambiguous. CDR3 length: 12 residues. V was trimmed by 9 bases and J by 6 bases, leaving 13 bases between them. Germline-derived CDR1 and CDR2 are SNHLY and FYNNEI. The CDR3 protein is CASSPLVDTQYF. The CDR3 DNA reads TGTGCCAGTTCCCCCCTCGTGGATACGCAGTATTTT.

V and J are TRBV30 and TRBJ1-2, with TRBD1 matching over 12 bases. The CDR3 is made up of 15 amino acids. CDR1 and CDR2 (germline): GTSNPN, SVGIG (reference sequence). The junction had 6 bases not matched to a gene; V was cut back by 1 base and J by 6 bases. Here the CDR3 reads CAWSEGQGAYNGYTF. The DNA of the CDR3 is TGTGCCTGGAGTGAGGGACAGGGGGCGTATAATGGCTACACCTTC. Drawing the rest from reference TRBV30 and TRBJ1-2, the complete variable domain is SQTIHQWPATLVQPVGSPLSLECTVEGTSNPNLYWYRQAAGRGLQLLFYSVGIGQISSEVPQNLSASRPQDRQFILSSKKLLLSDSGFYLCAWSEGQGAYNGYTFGSGTRLTVV.

The rearrangement links TRBV28 to TRBJ2-5, with a weak D call TRBD2 (5 bases). The CDR3 extends over 12 amino acids. The V gene's germline CDR1 is MDHEN and CDR2 SYDVKM. V was shortened by 6 bases and J by 5 bases, with 10 bases between the two germline ends. The CDR3 sequence: CASRPSLETQYF. The CDR3 DNA reads TGTGCCAGCAGGCCTAGCCTGGAGACCCAGTACTTC.

This sequence joins TRBV2 and TRBJ2-5; possible D gene TRBD1, 6 bases. Germline V lookup: CDR1 SNHLY, CDR2 FYNNEI. Trimming pared 6 bases from V and 7 bases from J, leaving 18 bases between. The CDR3 has 14 amino acids. DNA of the CDR3: TGTGCCAGCAGGACCGGGACAAACCCATCGACCCAGTACTTC. Amino acid sequence: CASRTGTNPSTQYF.

The chain recombines TRBV5-1 with TRBJ2-2, with 10 bases that match TRBD2. Per the germline V gene, CDR1 is SGHRS and CDR2 is YFSETQ. J was trimmed by 7 bases and V by 4 bases; bases with no gene match: 4. The CDR3 is made up of 14 amino acids. This CDR3 is CASSPGLANGELFF. The CDR3 DNA reads TGCGCCAGCAGCCCGGGACTAGCGAACGGGGAGCTGTTTTTT.

The genes are TRBV6-5 and TRBJ2-3; TRBD2 aligns across 9 bases. Germline V gives CDR1 MNHEY, CDR2 SVGAGI. The CDR3 sequence is 16 residues long. The V gene end was trimmed by 2 bases and the J gene end by 2 bases; junction bases not matched to a gene: 5. The CDR3 spells CASSYGSGGYTDTQYF. CDR3 DNA sequence: TGTGCCAGCAGTTACGGGAGCGGGGGGTACACAGATACGCAGTATTTT.

The genes are TRBV11-2 and TRBJ1-3, with D maybe TRBD1 (5 bases). CDR1 and CDR2 (germline): SGHAT, FQNNGV. The CDR3 totals 14 residues. Trimming took 7 bases from V and 4 from J, leaving 14 bases between them. CDR3 amino acids: CASTWGGSGNTIYF. As DNA, the CDR3 is TGTGCCAGCACCTGGGGGGGGTCCGGAAACACCATATATTTT. Together with reference TRBV11-2 and TRBJ1-3, the CDR3 gives the full variable domain: EAGVAQSPRYKIIEKRQSVAFWCNPISGHATLYWYQQILGQGPKLLIQFQNNGVVDDSQLPKDRFSAERLKGVDSTLKIQPAKLEDSAVYLCASTWGGSGNTIYFGEGSWLTVV.

This chain uses TRBV29-1 with TRBJ2-1, with a weak D call TRBD2 (5 bases). Looked up from germline, CDR1 is SQVTM and CDR2 is ANQGSEA. The V end lost 6 bases, the J end lost 0 bases, and 12 bases lay between the germline ends. The CDR3 runs to 14 residues. The CDR3 nucleotides read TGCAGCGTCAAGGAGGAGATCTCCTACAATGAGCAGTTCTTC. This translates into CSVKEEISYNEQFF.

The chain carries TRBV5-4 and TRBJ1-3; TRBD1 matches 7 bases. This CDR3 is built from 15 residues. Germline V lookup: CDR1 SGHNT, CDR2 YYREEE (reference sequence). V trimming: 3 bases; J trimming: 2 bases; junction bases outside the gene matches: 5. CDR3 DNA sequence: TGTGCCAGCAGCTCTCGGGGGACAGCTGGAAACACCATATATTTT. This gives the protein CASSSRGTAGNTIYF.

This clone came up a few times. This chain uses TRBV29-1 with TRBJ2-7, with D possibly matching TRBD1 (5 bases). CDR1 is SQVTM, CDR2 ANQGSEA, per germline. The CDR3 has 13 residues. V was pared by 6 bases and J by 4 bases, with 16 bases between. In nucleotides, the CDR3 is TGCAGCGTCAGGGCCGTCCCAACTTACGAGCAGTACTTC. Protein sequence: CSVRAVPTYEQYF.

This rearrangement joins TRBV9 to TRBJ2-2; D unclear. V shed 4 bases and J shed 0 bases, with 7 bases lying between them. CDR3 length: 14 residues. The germline V gene encodes CDR1 SGDLS and CDR2 YYNGEE. Here the CDR3 reads CASSPRSNTGELFF. As DNA, the CDR3 is TGTGCCAGCAGCCCCAGGTCGAACACCGGGGAGCTGTTTTTT.

The chain has TRBV7-9 and TRBJ1-2; 8 bases agree with TRBD1. The V gene's germline CDR1 is SEHNR and CDR2 FQNEAQ (reference sequence). The CDR3 extends over 13 amino acids. J was trimmed by 8 bases and V by 8 bases; bases with no gene match: 10. The CDR3 region is CASHTAGTGGYTF. The CDR3 nucleotides read TGTGCCAGCCATACAGCCGGGACAGGCGGCTACACCTTC. Drawing the rest from reference TRBV7-9 and TRBJ1-2, the complete variable domain is DTGVSQNPRHKITKRGQNVTFRCDPISEHNRLYWYRQTLGQGPEFLTYFQNEAQLEKSRLLSDRFSAERPKGSFSTLEIQRTEQGDSAMYLCASHTAGTGGYTFGSGTRLTVV.